Listed below are T cell receptor beta chains from one sample, sequenced in a study of graft-versus-host responses after intestinal transplantation. Their target antigens are unknown. Clones were sequenced by immunoSEQ multiplex PCR, and TCRdb holds only the in-frame ones, with some missing. The data contain about 50,000 clones, around 90% of them singletons. The input for sequencing was unstimulated CD4+ T cells sorted from spleen or lymph node cells, taken before transplant. The receptors shown here come from a human donor who was the organ donor for an intestinal transplant. Each CDR3 is given with its conserved first and last residue. Each record gives: J gene, V gene, clone size, D gene, CDR3 DNA, CDR3 protein. A D gene is named only where the DNA matches it firmly. Only part of the rows carry a size: once, few, many, or a class if the clone is expanded.

J gene: TRBJ2-6; V gene: TRBV7-7; clone size: .; D gene: .; CDR3 DNA: TGTGCCAGCAGCGTCGGGCGAGTGCCACAAAGTCGGGCCAACGTCCTGACTTTC; CDR3 protein: CASSVGRVPQSRANVLTF
J gene: TRBJ2-5; V gene: TRBV7-2; clone size: .; D gene: TRBD2; CDR3 DNA: TGTGCCAGCAGCTTAGGGACTAGCGGGAGGAATGGGAAGACCCAGTACTTC; CDR3 protein: CASSLGTSGRNGKTQYF
J gene: TRBJ2-2; V gene: TRBV28; clone size: .; D gene: TRBD2; CDR3 DNA: TGTGCCAGCAGTAAGCTAGGCGGGGGGACTAGCGGGTCCGGGGAGCTGTTTTTT; CDR3 protein: CASSKLGGGTSGSGELFF
J gene: TRBJ2-7; V gene: TRBV6-5; clone size: .; D gene: TRBD1; CDR3 DNA: TGTGCCAGCAGACGGACAGGGGACTACGAGCAGTACTTC; CDR3 protein: CASRRTGDYEQYF
J gene: TRBJ2-5; V gene: TRBV28; clone size: .; D gene: .; CDR3 DNA: TGTGCCAGCAACACGTACCAAGAGACCCAGTACTTC; CDR3 protein: CASNTYQETQYF
J gene: TRBJ2-7; V gene: TRBV6-6; clone size: .; D gene: .; CDR3 DNA: TGTGCCAGCAGTTACTCGGGCGAGCAGTACTTC; CDR3 protein: CASSYSGEQYF
J gene: TRBJ2-3; V gene: TRBV9; clone size: .; D gene: .; CDR3 DNA: TGTGCCAGCAGCGTAACGCGTTTCGGCACAGATACGCAGTATTTT; CDR3 protein: CASSVTRFGTDTQYF
J gene: TRBJ2-7; V gene: TRBV15; clone size: .; D gene: .; CDR3 DNA: TGTGCCACCAGCAGAGATCGCCAGAAGCGTTACGAGCAGTACTTC; CDR3 protein: CATSRDRQKRYEQYF
J gene: TRBJ1-5; V gene: TRBV5-1; clone size: .; D gene: .; CDR3 DNA: TGCGCCAGCAGCTTGTGGGCTGGGCAGCCCCAGCATTTT; CDR3 protein: CASSLWAGQPQHF
J gene: TRBJ2-3; V gene: TRBV6-5; clone size: .; D gene: .; CDR3 DNA: TGTGCCAGCAGGAGGGTAGCGGCCAGCACAGATACGCAGTATTTT; CDR3 protein: CASRRVAASTDTQYF
J gene: TRBJ1-2; V gene: TRBV19; clone size: .; D gene: TRBD1; CDR3 DNA: TGTGCCAGTAGTTTCCGGGACAGGGACTATGGCTACACCTTC; CDR3 protein: CASSFRDRDYGYTF
J gene: TRBJ2-3; V gene: TRBV21-1; clone size: .; D gene: .; CDR3 DNA: TGTGCCAGCAGCAAAGGGGCGGGACTAGCGGGAGCAGATACGCAGTATTTT; CDR3 protein: CASSKGAGLAGADTQYF
J gene: TRBJ2-7; V gene: TRBV5-1; clone size: .; D gene: TRBD1; CDR3 DNA: TGCGCCAGCAGAACCGCCGGGACAGGGGCCGACGAGCAGTACTTC; CDR3 protein: CASRTAGTGADEQYF
J gene: TRBJ2-3; V gene: TRBV5-1; clone size: few; D gene: TRBD1; CDR3 DNA: TGCGCCAGCAGCTTGGACAGGGGGAGCACAGATACGCAGTATTTT; CDR3 protein: CASSLDRGSTDTQYF
J gene: TRBJ1-2; V gene: TRBV7-2; clone size: .; D gene: TRBD1; CDR3 DNA: TGTGCCAGCAGCAGCGGGACAGGGGTAGGCTACACCTTC; CDR3 protein: CASSSGTGVGYTF
J gene: TRBJ2-7; V gene: TRBV7-2; clone size: .; D gene: TRBD2; CDR3 DNA: TGTGCCAGCAGCTTGCAGGTAGCGGGAGGGTCCTACGAGCAGTACTTC; CDR3 protein: CASSLQVAGGSYEQYF
J gene: TRBJ1-1; V gene: TRBV5-5; clone size: .; D gene: TRBD1; CDR3 DNA: TGTGCCAGCAGCTCGACAGGGGATGAAGCTTTCTTT; CDR3 protein: CASSSTGDEAFF
J gene: TRBJ1-1; V gene: TRBV28; clone size: .; D gene: TRBD1; CDR3 DNA: TGTGCCAGCAGTTTACAGGGGGCGCGACGCACTGAAGCTTCCTTT; CDR3 protein: CASSLQGARRTEASF
J gene: TRBJ2-7; V gene: TRBV7-2; clone size: .; D gene: .; CDR3 DNA: TGTGCCAGCAGCTTAAGGGGGAGCACCATACGGCAATACGAGCAGTACTTC; CDR3 protein: CASSLRGSTIRQYEQYF
J gene: TRBJ2-7; V gene: TRBV28; clone size: .; D gene: TRBD2; CDR3 DNA: TGTGCCAGCAGCCTTGGGAGACTAGCGCCATACGAGCAGTACTTC; CDR3 protein: CASSLGRLAPYEQYF
J gene: TRBJ2-1; V gene: TRBV19; clone size: .; D gene: .; CDR3 DNA: TGTGCCAGTAGTATGACCCTTATAGGATCAGCAAGGTCAAATGAGCAGTTCTTC; CDR3 protein: CASSMTLIGSARSNEQFF
J gene: TRBJ2-5; V gene: TRBV5-4; clone size: .; D gene: TRBD2; CDR3 DNA: TGTGCCAGCAGCATTACCGGGACTAGGGGTGAGACCCAGTACTTC; CDR3 protein: CASSITGTRGETQYF
J gene: TRBJ2-3; V gene: TRBV27; clone size: .; D gene: TRBD2; CDR3 DNA: TGTGCCAGCAGCATAGGGACTAGCAGAACAGATACGCAGTATTTT; CDR3 protein: CASSIGTSRTDTQYF
J gene: TRBJ1-2; V gene: TRBV5-1; clone size: .; D gene: .; CDR3 DNA: TGCGCCAGCAGCTTGTCGGCGCAGGACTATGGCTACACCTTC; CDR3 protein: CASSLSAQDYGYTF
J gene: TRBJ1-4; V gene: TRBV30; clone size: .; D gene: .; CDR3 DNA: TGTGCCCGCTCCGGGGCTCTTAATGAAAAACTGTTTTTT; CDR3 protein: CARSGALNEKLFF
J gene: TRBJ2-3; V gene: TRBV5-1; clone size: .; D gene: TRBD1; CDR3 DNA: TGCGCCAGCAGCGGTCGGACAGGGGGCGCCGCAGATACGCAGTATTTT; CDR3 protein: CASSGRTGGAADTQYF
J gene: TRBJ2-2; V gene: TRBV6-1; clone size: .; D gene: TRBD1; CDR3 DNA: TGTGCCAGCAGTGGACAGGGCACCGGGGAGCTGTTTTTT; CDR3 protein: CASSGQGTGELFF
J gene: TRBJ2-7; V gene: TRBV5-8; clone size: .; D gene: TRBD1; CDR3 DNA: TGTGCCAGCGCCCGGGACAGACCGTTTGGCGAGCAGTACTTC; CDR3 protein: CASARDRPFGEQYF
J gene: TRBJ1-1; V gene: TRBV27; clone size: .; D gene: .; CDR3 DNA: TGTGCCAGCAGTCGAGGACAGAGATACACTGAAGCTTTCTTT; CDR3 protein: CASSRGQRYTEAFF
J gene: TRBJ1-1; V gene: TRBV2; clone size: .; D gene: .; CDR3 DNA: TGTGCCAGCAGTGAAGACCTGGACACCCGGAACACTGAAGCTTTCTTT; CDR3 protein: CASSEDLDTRNTEAFF
J gene: TRBJ2-3; V gene: TRBV7-2; clone size: .; D gene: .; CDR3 DNA: TGTGCCAGCAGCTTAGTGGCGGGAAGACCCACAGATACGCAGTATTTT; CDR3 protein: CASSLVAGRPTDTQYF
J gene: TRBJ2-3; V gene: TRBV23-1; clone size: .; D gene: .; CDR3 DNA: TGCGCCAGCAGTCAATCGTCCAGCGGGAGCACAGATACGCAGTATTTT; CDR3 protein: CASSQSSSGSTDTQYF
J gene: TRBJ1-2; V gene: TRBV28; clone size: .; D gene: .; CDR3 DNA: TGTGCCAGCAGTTTATTCGGCAGATATGGCTACACCTTC; CDR3 protein: CASSLFGRYGYTF
J gene: TRBJ1-1; V gene: TRBV2; clone size: .; D gene: TRBD1; CDR3 DNA: TGTGCCAGCGGCGGGACAGGGTGGGGCACTGAAGCTTTCTTT; CDR3 protein: CASGGTGWGTEAFF
J gene: TRBJ2-7; V gene: TRBV7-6; clone size: .; D gene: .; CDR3 DNA: TGTGCCAGCAGCTTAGCGTGCTACCACGCCCACTGGGTCTACGAGCAGTACTTC; CDR3 protein: CASSLACYHAHWVYEQYF
J gene: TRBJ1-2; V gene: TRBV6-5; clone size: .; D gene: TRBD1; CDR3 DNA: TGTGCCAGCAGCCGGGACAGGGACTATGGCTACACCTTC; CDR3 protein: CASSRDRDYGYTF
J gene: TRBJ1-3; V gene: TRBV5-1; clone size: .; D gene: .; CDR3 DNA: TGCGCCAGCAGCTTCGGACTGATCTCTGGAAACACCATATATTTT; CDR3 protein: CASSFGLISGNTIYF
J gene: TRBJ2-5; V gene: TRBV11-3; clone size: once; D gene: .; CDR3 DNA: TGTGCCAGCAGCTTAGATACTCGGGAGACCCAGTACTTC; CDR3 protein: CASSLDTRETQYF
J gene: TRBJ2-5; V gene: TRBV4-2; clone size: once; D gene: .; CDR3 DNA: TGTGCCAGCAGCCAAGATGACGGGCAAGAGACCCAGTACTTC; CDR3 protein: CASSQDDGQETQYF
J gene: TRBJ2-3; V gene: TRBV7-7; clone size: .; D gene: TRBD2; CDR3 DNA: TGTGCTAGCAGCTTTGGGGCGGGAGGGTTGGATACGCAGTATTTT; CDR3 protein: CASSFGAGGLDTQYF
J gene: TRBJ2-7; V gene: TRBV30; clone size: few; D gene: TRBD1; CDR3 DNA: TGTGCCTGGAGTCAGGACAGGGGAATCCCCTACGAGCAGTACTTC; CDR3 protein: CAWSQDRGIPYEQYF
J gene: TRBJ2-3; V gene: TRBV7-2; clone size: .; D gene: TRBD1; CDR3 DNA: TGTGCCAGCAGCTCTCCCGGGACAGGCATACCAGATACGCAGTATTTT; CDR3 protein: CASSSPGTGIPDTQYF
J gene: TRBJ2-4; V gene: TRBV4-1; clone size: .; D gene: TRBD1; CDR3 DNA: TGCGCCAGCAGCCACCCAACAGGGGACCGGCGGGACTTC; CDR3 protein: CASSHPTGDRRDF
J gene: TRBJ1-1; V gene: TRBV30; clone size: .; D gene: .; CDR3 DNA: TGTGCCTGGAGTGTTAGAGGGGACACTGAAGCTTTCTTT; CDR3 protein: CAWSVRGDTEAFF
J gene: TRBJ1-2; V gene: TRBV6-8; clone size: .; D gene: .; CDR3 DNA: TGTGCCAGCAGTTACAGGACACCGTATGGCTACACCTTC; CDR3 protein: CASSYRTPYGYTF
J gene: TRBJ2-7; V gene: TRBV9; clone size: .; D gene: .; CDR3 DNA: TGTGCCAGCAGCATAAGCGCGAGCTCCTACGAGCAGTACTTC; CDR3 protein: CASSISASSYEQYF
J gene: TRBJ2-4; V gene: TRBV4-3; clone size: .; D gene: TRBD1; CDR3 DNA: TGCGCCAGCAGCCAAGATGGGACAGGGGGCAACATTCAGTACTTC; CDR3 protein: CASSQDGTGGNIQYF
J gene: TRBJ2-1; V gene: TRBV6-6; clone size: .; D gene: TRBD2; CDR3 DNA: TGTGCCAGCAGTTACAGACGGACTAGCGGGGAGCAGTTCTTC; CDR3 protein: CASSYRRTSGEQFF
J gene: TRBJ1-5; V gene: TRBV6-5; clone size: .; D gene: .; CDR3 DNA: TGTGCCAGCAGTCGATCAAGCAATCAGCCCCAGCATTTT; CDR3 protein: CASSRSSNQPQHF
J gene: TRBJ2-5; V gene: TRBV5-1; clone size: .; D gene: .; CDR3 DNA: TGCGCCAGCAGAGACTCTCAAGAGACCCAGTACTTC; CDR3 protein: CASRDSQETQYF
J gene: TRBJ2-4; V gene: TRBV30; clone size: .; D gene: .; CDR3 DNA: TGTGCCTGGAGTGTAAAAAACATTCAGTACTTC; CDR3 protein: CAWSVKNIQYF
J gene: TRBJ2-2; V gene: TRBV7-3; clone size: .; D gene: .; CDR3 DNA: TGTGCCAGCAGCTTTGGACCCCAGAAGAGGGCCGGGGAGCTGTTTTTT; CDR3 protein: CASSFGPQKRAGELFF
J gene: TRBJ2-3; V gene: TRBV18; clone size: .; D gene: TRBD2; CDR3 DNA: TGTGCCAGCTCACCGGCCCTTCGACTAGCAGCCAGCACAGATACGCAGTATTTT; CDR3 protein: CASSPALRLAASTDTQYF
J gene: TRBJ2-3; V gene: TRBV6-5; clone size: .; D gene: .; CDR3 DNA: TGTGCCAGCAGTTACTACACAGATACGCAGTATTTT; CDR3 protein: CASSYYTDTQYF
J gene: TRBJ2-7; V gene: TRBV6-6; clone size: .; D gene: .; CDR3 DNA: TGTGCCAGCAGTTACTCGCTATACGAGCAGTACTTC; CDR3 protein: CASSYSLYEQYF
J gene: TRBJ2-5; V gene: TRBV7-2; clone size: .; D gene: .; CDR3 DNA: TGTGCCAGCAGCTTAGATTCACAGACCCAGTACTTC; CDR3 protein: CASSLDSQTQYF
J gene: TRBJ2-1; V gene: TRBV30; clone size: .; D gene: .; CDR3 DNA: TGTGCCTGGAGTCAGACTGAAGAACCGTTCTTC; CDR3 protein: CAWSQTEEPFF
J gene: TRBJ2-1; V gene: TRBV28; clone size: .; D gene: TRBD2; CDR3 DNA: TGTGCCATCCAGTTTGGGGGGGGTAGCGCTAGCTCCTACAATGAGCAGTTCTTC; CDR3 protein: CAIQFGGGSASSYNEQFF
J gene: TRBJ2-1; V gene: TRBV7-2; clone size: once; D gene: TRBD2; CDR3 DNA: TGTGCCAGCAGCCCACAATTACTAGCGGGAGGCCACTACAATGAGCAGTTCTTC; CDR3 protein: CASSPQLLAGGHYNEQFF